The 18 T cell receptor beta chains below were found in one sample sequenced in a study of T-cell reconstitution after alpha-beta-depleted transplantation in children. Unique molecular identifiers were used to barcode this TCRbeta library. Via MiXCR, TCRdb re-called the PCR reads, giving one row per CDR3 protein. The sample has a few hundred thousand distinct CDR3 sequences, approximately 12% seen once; the top ten hold around 2.2%. Sample: PBMCs, mostly from graft donor cells, taken 360 days after TCRalphabeta/CD19-depleted stem cell transplant. All receptors come from a male patient between 10 and 17 years old who had a stem cell transplant for acute myeloid leukemia, so the T cells may come from the graft donor.

The V call is TRBV6-1, the J call TRBJ1-2; no clear D. The germline CDR1 and CDR2 sequences are MNHNS and SASEGT. Deletions cut 3 bases from V and 0 bases from J, with 14 bases between. The CDR3 is made up of 16 amino acids. CDR3 sequence reads: CASSEGIRISNYGYTF. DNA of the CDR3: TGTGCCAGCAGTGAGGGTATAAGGATATCTAACTATGGCTACACCTTC.

The gene calls are TRBV20-1 and TRBJ2-7; TRBD2 is a possible D gene (5 bases). Deletions cut 3 bases from V and 5 bases from J, with 17 bases between. Germline V lookup: CDR1 DFQATT, CDR2 SNEGSKA (reference sequence). The CDR3 has 14 amino acids. Here the CDR3 reads CSARIAGLTNEQYF. In nucleotides, the CDR3 is TGCAGTGCTAGGATCGCAGGACTCACCAACGAGCAGTACTTC.

The gene calls are TRBV28 and TRBJ2-7; 7 bases are shared with TRBD2. J was trimmed by 2 bases and V by 6 bases; bases with no gene match: 7. Germline V gene data show CDR1 as MDHEN and CDR2 as SYDVKM. The CDR3 contains 14 residues. The CDR3 coding sequence is TGTGCCAGCAGGGCTAGCGGCCAGACCTACGAGCAGTACTTC. Encoded protein: CASRASGQTYEQYF.

This rearrangement joins TRBV7-9 to TRBJ2-7; 9 nucleotides agree with TRBD1. The CDR3 runs 15 residues. V lost 2 bases, J lost 5 bases, and 7 bases stayed unmatched. Germline V gene lookup returns CDR1 SEHNR and CDR2 FQNEAQ (reference sequence). The CDR3 DNA reads TGTGCCAGCAGCTTAAAACAGGGGGCGTGGGACGAGCAGTACTTC. Residues: CASSLKQGAWDEQYF.

This clonotype was seen ten or more times. This chain links TRBV7-2 with TRBJ2-7; the D gene is possibly TRBD2 (5 bases). The CDR3 sequence is 16 residues long. V was cut by 6 bases and J by 2 bases, with 20 bases left in between. CDR1 is SGHTA and CDR2 is FQGNSA in the germline V gene. The CDR3 protein is CASSWLEADLPYEQYF. The CDR3 region has the DNA TGTGCCAGCAGTTGGCTAGAAGCGGACCTCCCCTACGAGCAGTACTTC. Full variable domain (missing parts from reference TRBV7-2 and TRBJ2-7): GAGVSQSPSNKVTEKGKDVELRCDPISGHTALYWYRQSLGQGLEFLIYFQGNSAPDKSGLPSDRFSAERTGGSVSTLTIQRTQQEDSAVYLCASSWLEADLPYEQYFGPGTRLTVT.

This clonotype occurred a few times. The chain uses TRBV12-3 or TRBV12-4 and TRBJ2-1; TRBD2 aligns across 7 bases. The junction had 12 bases not matched to a gene; V was cut back by 4 bases and J by 3 bases. CDR3 length equals 17 residues. This CDR3 reads CASSSTVRERGYNEQFF. The CDR3 DNA reads as TGTGCCAGCAGTTCCACAGTCCGGGAGCGGGGCTACAATGAGCAGTTCTTC.

The V and J genes are TRBV21-1 and TRBJ2-1; TRBD2, the table's D call, lacks a check against the DNA. TRBV21-1 is a documented pseudogene. CDR3 length: 17 residues. The chain's CDR3 is CASSKESGLAGIYEQFF. The CDR3 region has the DNA TGTGCCAGCAGCAAAGAATCCGGACTAGCGGGGATCTATGAGCAGTTCTTC.

The gene calls are TRBV28 and TRBJ1-3; D perhaps matches TRBD1 (5 bases). Germline CDR1 and CDR2: MDHEN and SYDVKM. The CDR3 is made up of 18 amino acids. Trimming cost V 4 bases and J 0 bases, with 19 bases left between them. This CDR3 reads CASSSPGRISISGNTIYF. CDR3 coding DNA: TGTGCCAGCAGTTCCCCGGGACGGATCTCAATCTCTGGAAACACCATATATTTT.

There are a few counts of this clonotype. V is TRBV20-1 and J is TRBJ2-2; no clear D gene. The V end lost 3 bases, the J end lost 1 base, and 9 bases lay between the germline ends. The germline gives CDR1 DFQATT, CDR2 SNEGSKA (reference sequence). CDR3 length: 14 residues. The CDR3 DNA follows: TGCAGTGCTAGTCGACCGATGAACACCGGGGAGCTGTTTTTT. Its protein is CSASRPMNTGELFF.

This clonotype turned up a few times. The chain joins TRBV20-1 to TRBJ1-5; a possible D gene is TRBD1 (5 bases). Per germline, CDR1 DFQATT and CDR2 SNEGSKA (reference sequence). CDR3 size: 16 residues. Trimming took 6 bases from V and 3 from J, leaving 21 bases between them. CDR3 sequence: CSAFDPAGDHNQPQHF. The CDR3 DNA follows: TGCAGTGCCTTTGACCCGGCGGGGGACCACAATCAGCCCCAGCATTTT.

The V gene is TRBV7-9, the J gene TRBJ2-7; the match to TRBD1 covers 7 bases. This CDR3 has 15 amino acids. CDR1 is SEHNR, CDR2 FQNEAQ, per germline (reference sequence). The trim removed 5 bases at V and 4 bases at J, leaving 11 bases unmatched. In DNA, the CDR3 is TGTGCCAGCAGCCCCCGGGACAGCAGAGATTACGAGCAGTACTTC. It encodes CASSPRDSRDYEQYF.

This clonotype was picked up a small number of times. The rearrangement joins TRBV15 to TRBJ2-3; D unresolved. Germline V gives CDR1 LNHNV, CDR2 YYDKDF (reference sequence). This CDR3 contains 16 residues. V dropped 5 bases and J dropped 2 bases, with 17 bases sitting between them. The chain's CDR3 is CATSWEPAAITDTQYF. In DNA, the CDR3 is TGTGCCACCAGCTGGGAACCCGCGGCTATCACAGATACGCAGTATTTT.

This clonotype was counted ten times or more. This chain uses TRBV21-1 with TRBJ2-5; the table names TRBD1, a call not compared with the DNA. TRBV21-1 is a listed pseudogene. CDR3 length equals 13 residues. The CDR3 region has the DNA TGTGCCAGCACCTTGGGACAGGGGGGGACCCAGTACTTC. It yields the protein CASTLGQGGTQYF.

V usage is TRBV7-3 and J usage is TRBJ2-1, with TRBD2 identical over 13 bases. Germline lookup yields CDR1 SGHTA and CDR2 FQGTGA. V lost 4 bases and J lost 1; bases outside the gene matches: 4. The CDR3 is 17 residues long. CDR3: CASSSELAGGSYNEQFF. DNA for the CDR3: TGTGCCAGCAGCTCAGAACTAGCGGGAGGGTCCTACAATGAGCAGTTCTTC.

The chain joins TRBV4-3 to TRBJ2-5; D might be TRBD2 (6 bases). Germline loops: CDR1 LGHNA, CDR2 YSLEER. The CDR3 has 16 amino acids. Trimming took 0 bases from V and 5 from J, leaving 16 bases between them. The chain's CDR3 is CASSQDWGLLGETQYF. CDR3 coding DNA: TGCGCCAGCAGCCAAGATTGGGGACTCCTTGGGGAGACCCAGTACTTC.

This clonotype appeared a few times. The rearrangement links TRBV28 to TRBJ1-2; no reliable D call. The CDR3 runs 16 residues. Trimming cost V 3 bases and J 2 bases, with 16 bases left between them. Germline CDR1 is MDHEN and CDR2 is SYDVKM. The CDR3 nucleotides are TGTGCCAGCAGTTTCGTAGGGCTCGCTTTCAACTATGGCTACACCTTC. It specifies CASSFVGLAFNYGYTF.

The CDR3 bases are TGTGCCAGCAGTGAATTGGGTTTCTACGAGCAGTACTTC. It is translated as CASSELGFYEQYF. This rearrangement joins TRBV25-1 to TRBJ2-7; D remains ambiguous. V gave up 1 base and J gave up 3 bases, with 7 bases separating them. The CDR3 spans 13 residues. Germline assignment: CDR1 MGHDK and CDR2 SYGVNS.

The chain joins TRBV20-1 to TRBJ2-5, with 9 bases identical to TRBD1. Trimming at V came to 5 bases and at J to 5 bases, leaving 9 bases not matched to a gene. The CDR3 has 14 amino acids. Germline CDR1 reads DFQATT; CDR2 reads SNEGSKA (reference sequence). This chain's CDR3 is CSAGAPTGGETQYF. DNA for the CDR3: TGCAGTGCTGGGGCCCCGACAGGGGGGGAGACCCAGTACTTC.